This TCR beta chain was documented in a study of regulatory T cells in long-lasting Graves disease. Construction of the TCR beta libraries employed iRepertoire HTBI primers in conjunction with Arm-PCR of CDR3 regions. TCRdb analysed the multiplex PCR reads with MiXCR anew, one entry per CDR3 protein. The sample includes about 340,000 distinct CDR3 sequences, less than 20% of them seen just once. The sample's time point: persistent/refractory GD, antithyroid drugs over 5 years with positive TRAb. PBMC-extracted RNA yielded the TCR library. An endocrinology department located in Xi'an, China, was where the patients came from. Trimming cost V 5 bases and J 1 base; bases outside gene matches: 7. Per the germline V gene, CDR1 is SGHVS and CDR2 is FQNEAQ. The CDR3 runs 16 residues.

This rearrangement joins TRBV7-8 to TRBJ2-1; 8 bases align to TRBD2. Specimen: peripheral blood mononuclear cells (PBMCs), collected when the disease was refractory, from a patient treated with antithyroid drugs. This clonotype was sampled from a female donor with Graves disease. CDR3 loop: CASSALAGRSYNEQFF. In DNA form, the CDR3 reads TGTGCCAGCAGCGCCCTAGCGGGTAGGTCCTACAATGAGCAGTTCTTC.